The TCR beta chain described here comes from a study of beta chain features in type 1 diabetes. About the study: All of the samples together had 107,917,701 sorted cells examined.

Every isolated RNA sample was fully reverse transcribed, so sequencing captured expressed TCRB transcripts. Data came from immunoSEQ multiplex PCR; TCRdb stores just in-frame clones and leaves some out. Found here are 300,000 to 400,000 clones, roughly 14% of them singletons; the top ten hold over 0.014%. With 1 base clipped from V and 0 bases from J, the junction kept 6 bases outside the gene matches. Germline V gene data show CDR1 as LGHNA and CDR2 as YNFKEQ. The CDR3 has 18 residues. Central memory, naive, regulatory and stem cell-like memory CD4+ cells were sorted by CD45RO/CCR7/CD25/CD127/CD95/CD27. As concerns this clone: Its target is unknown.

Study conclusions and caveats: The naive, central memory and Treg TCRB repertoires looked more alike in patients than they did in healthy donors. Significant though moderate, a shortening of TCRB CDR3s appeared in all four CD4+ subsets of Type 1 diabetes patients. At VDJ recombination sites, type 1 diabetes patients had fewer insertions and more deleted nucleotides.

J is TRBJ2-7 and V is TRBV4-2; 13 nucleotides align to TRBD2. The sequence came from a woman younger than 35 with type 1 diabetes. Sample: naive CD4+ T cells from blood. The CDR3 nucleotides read TGTGCCAGCAGCCAAGGGACTAGCGGGAGACAAGGCTCCTACGAGCAGTACTTC. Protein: CASSQGTSGRQGSYEQYF.